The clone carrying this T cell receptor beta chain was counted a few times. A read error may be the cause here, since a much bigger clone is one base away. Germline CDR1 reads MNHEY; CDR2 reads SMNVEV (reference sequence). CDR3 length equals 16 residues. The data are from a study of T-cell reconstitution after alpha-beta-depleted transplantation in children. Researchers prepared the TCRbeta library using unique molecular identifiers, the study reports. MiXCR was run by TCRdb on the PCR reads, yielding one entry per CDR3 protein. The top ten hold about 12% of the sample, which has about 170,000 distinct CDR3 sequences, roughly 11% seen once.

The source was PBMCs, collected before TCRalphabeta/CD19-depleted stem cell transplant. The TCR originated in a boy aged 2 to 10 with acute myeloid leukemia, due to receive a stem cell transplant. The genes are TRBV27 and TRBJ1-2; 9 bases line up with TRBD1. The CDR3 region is CASSFLNRGRGYGDTF. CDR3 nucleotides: TGTGCCAGCAGTTTCCTCAACAGGGGGCGCGGCTATGGCGACACCTTC.